One sample yielded the 28 T cell receptor beta chains listed below, sequenced in a study of tumor and adjacent non-tumor tissue in lung cancer. A modified ARM-PCR protocol with three rounds of nested PCR amplified TCRbeta. TCRdb used MiXCR to reprocess the multiplex PCR reads, holding one entry per CDR3 protein. The sample holds 60,000 to 85,000 distinct CDR3 sequences, roughly 80% seen once. The template was RNA from unsorted bulk tissue. Specimen: lung tumor tissue. The receptors derive from a woman between 50 and 59 years old with non-small cell lung cancer.

At least ten counts were recorded for this clonotype. V is TRBV28 and J is TRBJ2-1; 12 bases align to TRBD2. The CDR3 covers 18 residues. Germline assignment: CDR1 MDHEN and CDR2 SYDVKM. Unmatched junction bases numbered 6, after V lost 2 bases and J lost 1 base. The CDR3 DNA reads as TGTGCCAGCAGTTTACGACTAGCGGGGGCACTATCCTACAATGAGCAGTTCTTC. This translates into CASSLRLAGALSYNEQFF.

This clonotype was observed at least ten times. One base away lies a much larger clone, so this may be a sequencing read error. The chain joins TRBV20-1 to TRBJ2-3; weak D call: TRBD2 (6 bases). The CDR3 spans 11 residues. The germline CDR1 and CDR2 sequences are DFQATT and SNEGSKA (reference sequence). The CDR3, as DNA: TGCAGTGTGAGGCGGGATCCTACGCAGTGTTTT. Protein product: CSVRRDPTQCF.

Note on this clonotype: Since no conserved phenylalanine or tryptophan closes the CDR3, a read error is the likely cause. The rearrangement links TRBV29-1 to TRBJ2-5; D might be TRBD1 or TRBD2, each matching 5 bases. The CDR3 length is 14 residues. The V gene's germline CDR1 is SQVTM and CDR2 ANQGSEA. The ends were cut back, 6 bases at V and 4 bases at J, with 18 bases in the middle. The CDR3 bases are TGCAGCGTGTCAGGGCGGAGGTTTCGAGAGACCCAGTACTAC. Its translation: CSVSGRRFRETQYY.

The J gene is TRBJ2-1, the V gene TRBV20-1, with a possible D match to TRBD2 (6 bases). This CDR3 region has 14 residues. Germline lookup yields CDR1 DFQATT and CDR2 SNEGSKA (reference sequence). The CDR3 loop is CDAFRDSHGNEQFF. CDR3 in DNA: TGCGATGCTTTCCGGGACTCGCATGGAAATGAGCAGTTCTTC.

This clonotype was recorded a few times. The genes are TRBV18 and TRBJ1-3, with D unresolved. Germline CDR1 KGHSH, CDR2 LQKENI. The CDR3 consists of 15 residues. With 0 bases removed from V and 0 bases from J, the gap between germline ends came to 6 bases. CDR3 nucleotide sequence: TGTGCCAGCTCACCACCATTGACCTCTGGAAACACCATATATTTT. This gives the protein CASSPPLTSGNTIYF.

Comment on this clonotype: The germline gene is not matched at one end of the junction; a read error may be the cause. V gene TRBV4-3 combines with J gene TRBJ2-3; 7 bases line up with TRBD2. The germline gives CDR1 LGHNA, CDR2 YSLEER. The length of the CDR3 is 14 residues. The CDR3 DNA follows: TGCGCCAGCATCCTCCTGACTAGCACAGATACGCGGTATTTT. It yields the protein CASILLTSTDTRYF.

Notes on this clonotype: Germline and junction disagree at one end, which may indicate a read error. CDR3 nucleotide sequence: TGCAGTGCTAGATCAATCGAGCGACCCCCCTACGAGAGGTTCTTC. It translates to CSARSIERPPYERFF. The gene calls are TRBV20-1 and TRBJ2-7; no definite D call. The CDR3 extends over 15 amino acids. Germline V gene data show CDR1 as DFQATT and CDR2 as SNEGSKA (reference sequence).

Notes on this clonotype: No conserved phenylalanine or tryptophan ends this CDR3, so it is likely a read error. The chain employs TRBV20-1 and TRBJ2-1; 7 nucleotides agree with TRBD2. The length of the CDR3 is 14 residues. Germline CDR1 DFQATT, CDR2 SNEGSKA (reference sequence). The CDR3 DNA is TGCAGTGTTAGAGATCAACTGGGGGGGAATGAGCAGTTCCTC. Its protein product is CSVRDQLGGNEQFL.

For this clonotype: The CDR3 does not close with the conserved phenylalanine or tryptophan, likely indicating a read error. The chain combines TRBV11-2 with TRBJ2-5; D gene ambiguous. Germline values: CDR1 SGHAT, CDR2 FQNNGV. This CDR3 has 12 amino acids. The CDR3 bases are TGTGCCAGCAGCCTTACAGAGGAGATCCAGTACCTC. This gives the protein CASSLTEEIQYL.

Of note for this clonotype: One end of the junction fails to match germline, which may point to a read error. The genes are TRBV20-1 and TRBJ1-4; tentative D call: TRBD1 (5 bases). The CDR3 is 12 residues long. CDR1 and CDR2 from the germline V gene are DFQATT and SNEGSKA (reference sequence). The DNA for the CDR3 is TGCATTGCTGGGCAAGGGGCCATCACCCTGTTTTTT. Amino acid sequence: CIAGQGAITLFF.

The table lists this clonotype with a count of one. A read error may produce the germline difference seen at one junction end. The CDR3 protein is CATSSWGAEQYF. DNA of the CDR3: TGTGCCACCAGCTCTTGGGGGGCCGAGCAGTACTTC. The rearrangement links TRBV5-6 to TRBJ2-7; D is tentatively TRBD1 or TRBD2 (6 bases each). The CDR3 runs 12 residues. CDR1 is SGHDT and CDR2 is YYEEEE in the germline V gene.

Regarding this clonotype: This may arise from a read error, as a much more abundant clone is one base away. The V gene is TRBV7-9, the J gene TRBJ1-4, with TRBD1 identical over 10 bases. Germline V lookup: CDR1 SEHNR, CDR2 FQNEAQ (reference sequence). This CDR3 spans 14 amino acids. The CDR3 loop reads CACSQGQGREKLFF. The CDR3 DNA reads as TGTGCCTGCAGCCAGGGACAGGGGCGCGAAAAACTGTTTTTT.

A remark on this clonotype: Being one base from a much bigger clone, this may be a read error. The CDR3 does not close with the conserved phenylalanine or tryptophan, likely indicating a read error. The V gene is TRBV28, the J gene TRBJ2-7; possibly TRBD1 or TRBD2 for D (7 bases each). The germline V gene has CDR1 MDHEN and CDR2 SYDVKM. Trimming took off 7 bases at V and 6 bases at J, with 16 bases between the two ends. This CDR3 spans 13 amino acids. CDR3 DNA sequence: TGTGCCAGCACGGGGGGCAGGGGGACCGAGCAGTACTTA. This codes for CASTGGRGTEQYL.

The chain recombines TRBV7-3 with TRBJ2-5, with TRBD1 identical over 10 bases. The CDR3 extends over 16 amino acids. From germline, CDR1 is SGHTA and CDR2 FQGTGA. Unmatched junction bases numbered 7, after V lost 2 bases and J lost 4 bases. CDR3 amino acids: CASSLGGQGRRETQYF. In DNA, the CDR3 is TGTGCCAGCAGCTTAGGGGGACAGGGGAGGAGAGAGACCCAGTACTTC.

J is TRBJ2-1 and V is TRBV30; TRBD1 matches at 11 bases. Germline trimming cut 7 bases from V and 12 bases from J; bases unmatched to any gene: 14. CDR1 and CDR2 (germline): GTSNPN, SVGIG (reference sequence). The CDR3 runs to 14 residues. CDR3 region: CASTGTGGFYGQFF. The CDR3 DNA is TGTGCCTCCACCGGGACAGGGGGTTTCTATGGGCAGTTCTTC.

As to this clonotype: One end of the junction varies from germline; a read error may be responsible. The CDR3: CVSTPEGGGSSYNGLFF. As DNA, the CDR3 is TGTGTCAGCACCCCAGAGGGCGGGGGAAGCTCCTACAATGGGCTGTTCTTC. The rearrangement joins TRBV11-2 to TRBJ2-1, with 7 nucleotides matching TRBD2. The CDR3 is 17 amino acids. The V gene's germline CDR1 is SGHAT and CDR2 FQNNGV.

This clonotype was detected only a few times. The chain joins TRBV29-1 to TRBJ2-1, with TRBD2 matching 13 bases. The CDR3 runs to 14 residues. Germline V gene sequence: CDR1 SQVTM, CDR2 ANQGSEA. CDR3 in amino acids: CGADGTSGMNEQFF. The DNA for the CDR3 is TGCGGCGCTGACGGGACTAGCGGGATGAATGAGCAGTTCTTC.

A remark on this clonotype: A much larger clonotype is one base distant, so this may be a read error. This sequence joins TRBV7-6 and TRBJ1-1, with 8 bases aligning to TRBD1. The CDR3 spans 15 residues. Germline V gene data show CDR1 as SGHVS and CDR2 as FNYEAQ. The CDR3 loop is CASSSGRQGNTEVFF. The DNA for the CDR3 is TGTGCCAGCAGCTCCGGTAGACAGGGGAACACTGAAGTTTTCTTT.

Turning to this clonotype: No conserved phenylalanine or tryptophan ends this CDR3, so it is likely a read error. This chain connects TRBV12-3 or TRBV12-4 to TRBJ1-2; D may be TRBD1 (6 bases). The CDR3 consists of 15 residues. Trimming stripped 2 bases from V and 5 bases from J, with 15 bases between. The CDR3: CASSLQGTHEYGYTL. The CDR3 DNA is TGTGCCAGCAGTTTACAGGGGACCCACGAATATGGCTACACCTTG.

As for this clonotype: The conserved phenylalanine or tryptophan is not found at the CDR3 terminus, so this likely reflects a read error. It is unclear where the CDR3 begins or ends on the DNA, so no DNA is shown, and the CDR3 is as TCRdb lists it. The gene calls are TRBV5-4 and TRBJ1-6; TRBD1, the table's D call, lacks a check against the DNA. Germline V CDR1 and CDR2: SGHNT, YYREEE (reference sequence). The CDR3 has 15 residues if both end residues are counted. The CDR3 region is CASSLGRGSNSPLHS.

A remark on this clonotype: The junction departs from the called germline gene at one end, perhaps through a read error. The chain carries TRBV11-3 and TRBJ2-5; 10 bases align to TRBD2. Germline lookup yields CDR1 SGHNT and CDR2 YENEEA. CDR3 length: 17 amino acids. In DNA form, the CDR3 reads TGTGCCAACAGCTTAGGTACTAGCGGGGTATCCCAAGAGACCCTGTACTTC. This encodes CANSLGTSGVSQETLYF. The full variable domain, in which reference TRBV11-3 and TRBJ2-5 provide the parts outside the CDR3, is EAGVVQSPRYKIIEKKQPVAFWCNPISGHNTLYWYLQNLGQGPELLIRYENEEAVDDSQLPKDRFSAERLKGVDSTLKIQPAELGDSAVYLCANSLGTSGVSQETLYFGPGTRLLVL.

This clonotype was seen a few times. Relative to the germline gene, one junction end is altered; a read error may explain this. The CDR3 protein is CSVVGAENTEASF. Here the CDR3 DNA reads TGCAGCGTTGTAGGGGCTGAGAACACTGAAGCTTCCTTT. The chain couples TRBV29-1 to TRBJ1-1; D possibly corresponds to TRBD1 (5 bases). CDR1 and CDR2 (germline): SQVTM, ANQGSEA. This CDR3 has 13 amino acids.

The chain combines TRBV10-3 with TRBJ2-1; tentatively, D is TRBD2 (6 bases). Trimming cost V 10 bases and J 8 bases, with 27 bases left between them. CDR3 length: 16 residues. Per the germline V gene, CDR1 is ENHRY and CDR2 is SYGVKD. The DNA of the CDR3 is TGTGCCACTTCAAGACTAACGGGAGATAGTGGTGATGAGCAGTTCTTC. It specifies CATSRLTGDSGDEQFF.

This chain links TRBV10-2 with TRBJ2-1, with a weak D call TRBD2 (6 bases). Germline V gene data show CDR1 as WSHSY and CDR2 as SAAADI. The CDR3 totals 13 residues. Written as DNA, the CDR3 is TGCGCTAGCGGACTGGGGAACTACAATGAGCAGTTCTTC. Protein sequence: CASGLGNYNEQFF.

For this clonotype: Germline is not matched at one junction end, which may reflect a read error. This chain connects TRBV12-3 or TRBV12-4 to TRBJ2-6, with TRBD1 matching over 9 bases. The CDR3 spans 16 residues. For the CDR3, the DNA is TGTGCCTGCAGAACAGGGGGCTCCATTGGGGCCAACGCCCTGACTTTC. Residues: CACRTGGSIGANALTF.

There are a few counts of this clonotype. The chain has TRBV6-6 and TRBJ2-1, with a tentative D call TRBD2 (5 bases). The germline V gene encodes CDR1 MNHNY and CDR2 SVGAGI (reference sequence). The CDR3 consists of 15 residues. Trimming took off 2 bases at V and 5 bases at J, with 13 bases between the two ends. The CDR3 is CASSYAGGSDNEQFF. CDR3 sequence (DNA): TGTGCCAGCAGTTACGCTGGTGGGAGTGACAATGAGCAGTTCTTC.

Turning to this clonotype: Given the absence of the conserved phenylalanine or tryptophan at the CDR3 end, a read error is likely. It is unclear where the CDR3 begins or ends on the DNA, so no DNA is shown, and the CDR3 is as TCRdb lists it. V gene TRBV11-2 combines with J gene TRBJ2-5; whether TRBD2, the table's D call, matches the DNA was not checked. The V gene's germline CDR1 is SGHAT and CDR2 FQNNGV. The CDR3 length is 14 residues, termini included. The CDR3 is CAISFAGGPETQHV.

The chain has TRBV9 and TRBJ1-3; TRBD1 might be the D (6 bases). CDR3 length equals 16 residues. Germline values: CDR1 SGDLS, CDR2 YYNGEE. Trimming removed 2 bases at V and 2 bases at J, with 14 bases between. CDR3 DNA sequence: TGTGCCAGCAGCGTGGACAGCGGGGGTACTGGAAACACCATATATTTT. This sequence encodes CASSVDSGGTGNTIYF.